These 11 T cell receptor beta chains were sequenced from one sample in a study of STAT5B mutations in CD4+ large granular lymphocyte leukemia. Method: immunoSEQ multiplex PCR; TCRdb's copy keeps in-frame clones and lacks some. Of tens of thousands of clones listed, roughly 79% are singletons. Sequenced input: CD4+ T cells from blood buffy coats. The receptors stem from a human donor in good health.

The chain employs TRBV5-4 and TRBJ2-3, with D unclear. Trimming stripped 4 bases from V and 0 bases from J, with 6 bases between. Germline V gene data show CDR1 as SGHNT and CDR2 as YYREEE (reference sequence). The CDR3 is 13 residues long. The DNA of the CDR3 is TGTGCCAGCAGCGAGGTTAGCACAGATACGCAGTATTTT. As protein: CASSEVSTDTQYF. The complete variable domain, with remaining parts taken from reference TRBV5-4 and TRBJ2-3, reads ETGVTQSPTHLIKTRGQQVTLRCSSQSGHNTVSWYQQALGQGPQFIFQYYREEENGRGNFPPRFSGLQFPNYSSELNVNALELDDSALYLCASSEVSTDTQYFGPGTRLTVL.

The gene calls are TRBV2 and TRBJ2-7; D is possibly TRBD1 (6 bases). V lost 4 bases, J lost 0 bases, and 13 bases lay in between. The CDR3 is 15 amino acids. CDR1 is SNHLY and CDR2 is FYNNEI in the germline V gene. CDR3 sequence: CASSVDGDTSYEQYF. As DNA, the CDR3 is TGTGCCAGCAGTGTTGACGGGGACACCTCCTACGAGCAGTACTTC. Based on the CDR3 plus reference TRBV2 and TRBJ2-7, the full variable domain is EPEVTQTPSHQVTQMGQEVILRCVPISNHLYFYWYRQILGQKVEFLVSFYNNEISEKSEIFDDQFSVERPDGSNFTLKIRSTKLEDSAMYFCASSVDGDTSYEQYFGPGTRLTVT.

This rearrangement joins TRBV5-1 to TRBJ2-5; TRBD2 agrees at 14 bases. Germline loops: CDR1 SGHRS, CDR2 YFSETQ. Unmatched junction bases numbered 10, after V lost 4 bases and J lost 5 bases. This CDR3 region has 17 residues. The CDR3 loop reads CASSLGLAGGTGETQYF. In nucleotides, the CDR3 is TGCGCCAGCAGCCTAGGACTAGCGGGGGGCACGGGTGAGACCCAGTACTTC.

The CDR3, as DNA: TGTGCCAGCAGCTTCAGCCCCGCGGGGGCGTCGGCCGAAGCTTTCTTT. Translation: CASSFSPAGASAEAFF. The V call is TRBV5-5, the J call TRBJ1-1, with a tentative D call TRBD1 (6 bases). Trimming stripped 2 bases from V and 8 bases from J, with 22 bases between. This CDR3 region has 16 residues. Germline-derived CDR1 and CDR2 are SGHKS and YYEKEE (reference sequence).

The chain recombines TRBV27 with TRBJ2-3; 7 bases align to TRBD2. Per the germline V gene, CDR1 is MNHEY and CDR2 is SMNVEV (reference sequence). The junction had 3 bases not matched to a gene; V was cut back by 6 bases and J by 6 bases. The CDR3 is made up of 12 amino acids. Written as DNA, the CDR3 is TGTGCCAGCAGGTCAGCGGGGGATACGCAGTATTTT. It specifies CASRSAGDTQYF.

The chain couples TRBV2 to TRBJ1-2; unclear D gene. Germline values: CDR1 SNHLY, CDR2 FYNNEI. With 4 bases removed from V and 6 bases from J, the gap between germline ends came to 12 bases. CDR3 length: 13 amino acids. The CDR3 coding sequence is TGTGCCAGCAGTGTTTGGGAGGTGGATGGCTACACCTTC. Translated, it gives CASSVWEVDGYTF. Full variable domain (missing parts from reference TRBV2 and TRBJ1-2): EPEVTQTPSHQVTQMGQEVILRCVPISNHLYFYWYRQILGQKVEFLVSFYNNEISEKSEIFDDQFSVERPDGSNFTLKIRSTKLEDSAMYFCASSVWEVDGYTFGSGTRLTVV.

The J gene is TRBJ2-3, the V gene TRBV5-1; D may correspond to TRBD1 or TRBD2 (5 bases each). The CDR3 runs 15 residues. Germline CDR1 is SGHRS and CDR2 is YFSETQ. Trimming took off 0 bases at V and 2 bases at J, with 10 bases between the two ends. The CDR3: CASSLGSGPTDTQYF. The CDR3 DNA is TGCGCCAGCAGCTTGGGATCGGGGCCCACAGATACGCAGTATTTT. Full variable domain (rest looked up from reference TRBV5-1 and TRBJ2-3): KAGVTQTPRYLIKTRGQQVTLSCSPISGHRSVSWYQQTPGQGLQFLFEYFSETQRNKGNFPGRFSGRQFSNSRSEMNVSTLELGDSALYLCASSLGSGPTDTQYFGPGTRLTVL.

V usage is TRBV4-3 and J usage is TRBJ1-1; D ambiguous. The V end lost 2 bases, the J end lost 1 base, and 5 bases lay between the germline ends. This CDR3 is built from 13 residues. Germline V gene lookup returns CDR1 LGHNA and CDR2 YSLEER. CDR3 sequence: CASSQLGNTEAFF. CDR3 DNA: TGCGCCAGCAGCCAATTGGGGAACACTGAAGCTTTCTTT.

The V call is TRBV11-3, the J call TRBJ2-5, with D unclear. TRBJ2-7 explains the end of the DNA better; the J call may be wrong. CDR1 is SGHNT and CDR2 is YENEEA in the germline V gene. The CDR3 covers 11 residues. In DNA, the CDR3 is TGTGCCAGCAGCCAAGATTACGAGCAGTACTTC. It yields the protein CASSQDYEQYF.

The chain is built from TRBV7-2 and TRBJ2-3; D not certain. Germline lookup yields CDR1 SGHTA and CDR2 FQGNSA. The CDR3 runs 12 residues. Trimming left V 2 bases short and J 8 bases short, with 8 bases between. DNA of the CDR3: TGTGCCAGCAGCTTAACCGAGGTTACGCAGTATTTT. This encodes CASSLTEVTQYF.

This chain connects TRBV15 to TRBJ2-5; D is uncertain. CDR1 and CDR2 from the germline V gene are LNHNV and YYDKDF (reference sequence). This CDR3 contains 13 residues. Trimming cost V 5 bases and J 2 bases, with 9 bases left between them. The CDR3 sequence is CATSRSAQETQYF. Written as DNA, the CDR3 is TGTGCCACCAGCCGGAGCGCTCAAGAGACCCAGTACTTC. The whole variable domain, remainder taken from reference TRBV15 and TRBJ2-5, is DAMVIQNPRYQVTQFGKPVTLSCSQTLNHNVMYWYQQKSSQAPKLLFHYYDKDFNNEADTPDNFQSRRPNTSFCFLDIRSPGLGDTAMYLCATSRSAQETQYFGPGTRLLVL.